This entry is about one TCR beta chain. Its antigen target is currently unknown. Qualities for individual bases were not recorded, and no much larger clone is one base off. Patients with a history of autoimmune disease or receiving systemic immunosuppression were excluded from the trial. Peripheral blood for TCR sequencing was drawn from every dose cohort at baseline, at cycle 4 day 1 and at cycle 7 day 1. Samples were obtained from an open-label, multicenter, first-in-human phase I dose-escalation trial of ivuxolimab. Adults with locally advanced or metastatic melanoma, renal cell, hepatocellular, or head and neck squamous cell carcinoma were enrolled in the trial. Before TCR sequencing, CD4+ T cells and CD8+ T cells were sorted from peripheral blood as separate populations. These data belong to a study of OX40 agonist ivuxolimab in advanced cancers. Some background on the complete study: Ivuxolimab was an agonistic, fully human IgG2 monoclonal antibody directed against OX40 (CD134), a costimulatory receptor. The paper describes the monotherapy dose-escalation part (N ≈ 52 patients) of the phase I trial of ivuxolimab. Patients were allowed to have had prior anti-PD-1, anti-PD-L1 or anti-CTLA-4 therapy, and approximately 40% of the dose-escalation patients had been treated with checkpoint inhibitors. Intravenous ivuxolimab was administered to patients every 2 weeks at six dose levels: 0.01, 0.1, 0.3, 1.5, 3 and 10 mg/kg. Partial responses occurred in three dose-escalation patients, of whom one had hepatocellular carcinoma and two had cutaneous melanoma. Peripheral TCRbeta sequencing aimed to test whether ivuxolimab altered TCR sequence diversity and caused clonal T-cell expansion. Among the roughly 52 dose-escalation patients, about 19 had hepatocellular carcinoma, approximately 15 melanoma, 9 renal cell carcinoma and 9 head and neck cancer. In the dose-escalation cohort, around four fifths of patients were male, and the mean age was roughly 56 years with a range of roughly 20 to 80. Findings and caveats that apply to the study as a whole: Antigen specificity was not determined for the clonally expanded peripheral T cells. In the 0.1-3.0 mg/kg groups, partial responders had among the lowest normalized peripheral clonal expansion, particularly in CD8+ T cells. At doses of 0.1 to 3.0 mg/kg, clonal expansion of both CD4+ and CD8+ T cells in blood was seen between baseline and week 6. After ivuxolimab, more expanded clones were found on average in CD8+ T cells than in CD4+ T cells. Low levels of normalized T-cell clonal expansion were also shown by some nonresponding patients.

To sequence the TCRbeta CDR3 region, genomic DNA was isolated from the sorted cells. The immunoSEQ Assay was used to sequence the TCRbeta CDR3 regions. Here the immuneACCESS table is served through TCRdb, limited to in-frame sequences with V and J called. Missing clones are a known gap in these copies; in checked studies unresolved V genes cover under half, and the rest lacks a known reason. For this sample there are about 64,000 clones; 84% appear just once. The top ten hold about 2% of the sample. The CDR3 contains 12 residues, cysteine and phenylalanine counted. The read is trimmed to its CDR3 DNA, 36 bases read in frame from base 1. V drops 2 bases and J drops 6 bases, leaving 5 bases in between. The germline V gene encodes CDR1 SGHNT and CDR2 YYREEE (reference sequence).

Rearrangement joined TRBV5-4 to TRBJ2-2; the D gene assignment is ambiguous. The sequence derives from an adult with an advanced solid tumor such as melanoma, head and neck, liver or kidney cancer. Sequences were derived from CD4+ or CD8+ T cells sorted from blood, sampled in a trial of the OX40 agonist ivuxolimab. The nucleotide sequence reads TGTGCCAGCAGCTTCGGTCCCGGGGAGCTGTTTTTT. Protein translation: CASSFGPGELFF. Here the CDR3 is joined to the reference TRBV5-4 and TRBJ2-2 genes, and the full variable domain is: ETGVTQSPTHLIKTRGQQVTLRCSSQSGHNTVSWYQQALGQGPQFIFQYYREEENGRGNFPPRFSGLQFPNYSSELNVNALELDDSALYLCASSFGPGELFFGEGSRLTVL.